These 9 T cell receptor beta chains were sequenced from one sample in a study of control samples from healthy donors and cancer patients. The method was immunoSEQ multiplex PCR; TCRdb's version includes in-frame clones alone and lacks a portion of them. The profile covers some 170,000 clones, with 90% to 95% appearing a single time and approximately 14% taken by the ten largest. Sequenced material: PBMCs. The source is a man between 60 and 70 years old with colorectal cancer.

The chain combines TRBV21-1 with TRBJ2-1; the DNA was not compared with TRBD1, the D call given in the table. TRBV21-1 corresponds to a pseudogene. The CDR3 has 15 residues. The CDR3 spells CASSKAGTGYNEQFF. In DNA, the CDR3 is TGTGCCAGCAGCAAAGCAGGGACAGGATACAATGAGCAGTTCTTC.

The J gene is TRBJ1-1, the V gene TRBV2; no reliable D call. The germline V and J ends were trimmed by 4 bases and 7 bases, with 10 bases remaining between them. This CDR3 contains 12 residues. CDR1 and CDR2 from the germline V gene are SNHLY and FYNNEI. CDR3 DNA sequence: TGTGCCAGCAGTGCCGACGAAGGTGAAGCTTTCTTT. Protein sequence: CASSADEGEAFF.

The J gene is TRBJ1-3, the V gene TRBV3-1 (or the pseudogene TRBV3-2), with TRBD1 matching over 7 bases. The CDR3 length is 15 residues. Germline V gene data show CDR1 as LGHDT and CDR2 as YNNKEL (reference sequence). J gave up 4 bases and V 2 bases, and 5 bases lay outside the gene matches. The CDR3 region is CASSQPDRAGNTIYF. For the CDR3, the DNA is TGTGCCAGCAGCCAACCCGACAGGGCAGGAAACACCATATATTTT.

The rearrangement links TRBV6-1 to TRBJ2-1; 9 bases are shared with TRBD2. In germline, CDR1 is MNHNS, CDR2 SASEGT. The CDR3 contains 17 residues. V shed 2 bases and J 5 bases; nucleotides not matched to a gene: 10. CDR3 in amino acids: CASSERGGGAGNNEQFF. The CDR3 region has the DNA TGTGCCAGCAGTGAAAGAGGCGGGGGGGCAGGAAACAATGAGCAGTTCTTC.

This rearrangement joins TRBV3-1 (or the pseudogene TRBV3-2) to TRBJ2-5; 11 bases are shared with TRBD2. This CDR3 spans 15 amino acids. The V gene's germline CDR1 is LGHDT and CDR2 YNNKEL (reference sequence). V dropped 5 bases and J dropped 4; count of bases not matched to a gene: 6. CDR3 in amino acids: CASSTSGGGGETQYF. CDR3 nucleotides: TGTGCCAGCAGCACTAGCGGGGGCGGGGGAGAGACCCAGTACTTC.

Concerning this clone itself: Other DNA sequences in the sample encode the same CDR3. The CDR3 loop reads CASSPGTENTGELFF. For the CDR3, the DNA is TGTGCCAGCTCACCGGGGACGGAGAACACCGGGGAGCTGTTTTTT. The rearrangement uses TRBV18 and TRBJ2-2, with D perhaps assigned TRBD1 or TRBD2 (5 bases each). Trimming pared 3 bases from V and 1 base from J, leaving 9 bases between. Germline-derived CDR1 and CDR2 are KGHSH and LQKENI. The CDR3 loop spans 15 amino acids.

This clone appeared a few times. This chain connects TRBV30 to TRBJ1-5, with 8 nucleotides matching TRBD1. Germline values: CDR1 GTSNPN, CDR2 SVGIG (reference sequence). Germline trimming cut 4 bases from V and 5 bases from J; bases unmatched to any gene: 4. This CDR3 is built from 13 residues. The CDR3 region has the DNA TGTGCCTGGACTAAACAGGGGGATCAGCCCCAGCATTTT. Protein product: CAWTKQGDQPQHF.

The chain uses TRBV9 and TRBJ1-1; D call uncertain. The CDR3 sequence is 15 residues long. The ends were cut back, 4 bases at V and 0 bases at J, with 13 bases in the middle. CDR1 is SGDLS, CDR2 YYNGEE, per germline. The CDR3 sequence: CASSPRTEMNTEAFF. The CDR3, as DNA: TGTGCCAGCAGCCCGCGGACGGAGATGAACACTGAAGCTTTCTTT.

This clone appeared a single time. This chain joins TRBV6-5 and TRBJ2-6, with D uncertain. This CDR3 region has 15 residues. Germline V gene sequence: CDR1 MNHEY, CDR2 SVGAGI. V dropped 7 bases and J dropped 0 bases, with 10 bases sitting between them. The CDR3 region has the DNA TGTGCCAGCAAGGGTGTCAGCTCTGGGGCCAACGTCCTGACTTTC. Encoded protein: CASKGVSSGANVLTF.